A selection of T cell receptor beta chains follows, all from one sample in a study of T cell responses to AZD1222 COVID-19 vaccine. This table comes from immunoSEQ multiplex PCR, and its TCRdb copy is limited to in-frame clones, with some not included. Of 40,000 to 55,000 clones listed, about 90% are singletons. The sequencing used peripheral blood, collected 28 days after the second AZD1222 dose. These receptors all stem from an adult who received the AZD1222 COVID-19 vaccine. The CDR3 runs from the conserved cysteine through the conserved F or W. A D gene is named only where the DNA matches it firmly. Not every row has a clone size; where given, it reads once, few, many or a size class.

CDR3aa	v_gene	abundance	j_gene	d_gene
CASSYPTTSGGGSEQFF	TRBV6-2/TRBV6-3	.	TRBJ2-1	TRBD2
CASSLTGSNQPQHF	TRBV5-1	.	TRBJ1-5	.
CASSPATGLETQYF	TRBV18	.	TRBJ2-5	.
CASSSGTVMEQYF	TRBV5-4	.	TRBJ2-7	.
CASRNRGSGYTF	TRBV2	.	TRBJ1-2	.
CASSYLDRHYGYTF	TRBV6-5	.	TRBJ1-2	.
CASERGTRNTEAFF	TRBV5-1	.	TRBJ1-1	.
CASSDEGAQNTEAFF	TRBV2	once	TRBJ1-1	.
CASSLKGARTEAFF	TRBV27	.	TRBJ1-1	TRBD1
CAWSRPGWGFGGYTF	TRBV30	.	TRBJ1-2	.
CSASGGQGARAFF	TRBV20-1	.	TRBJ1-1	TRBD1
CASSQGEGAAGYTF	TRBV3-1/TRBV3-2	.	TRBJ1-2	TRBD1
CASSQEWPPALFF	TRBV4-1	.	TRBJ1-4	.
CASSASRVEYF	TRBV5-1	.	TRBJ2-5	.
CASTPQPNTEAFF	TRBV30	once	TRBJ1-1	.
CASSEGANTEAFF	TRBV10-2	.	TRBJ1-1	.
CASSQGETSRRHF	TRBV3-1/TRBV3-2	.	TRBJ1-5	.
CASTKRGTGVDNQPQHF	TRBV19	.	TRBJ1-5	TRBD1
CASSVSAQGNTEAFF	TRBV9	.	TRBJ1-1	.
CASSSDSLLDPRNSPLHF	TRBV5-6	.	TRBJ1-6	.
CASSVSGAHNQPQHF	TRBV9	once	TRBJ1-5	.
CASSQGQNTEAFF	TRBV4-1	.	TRBJ1-1	.
CASSPSGGVGYEQFF	TRBV5-4	.	TRBJ2-1	TRBD2
CAWKQGPRAEAFF	TRBV30	.	TRBJ1-1	.
CASSYTGPRDHEQYF	TRBV6-5	.	TRBJ2-7	.
CASTEVNTGELFF	TRBV2	few	TRBJ2-2	.